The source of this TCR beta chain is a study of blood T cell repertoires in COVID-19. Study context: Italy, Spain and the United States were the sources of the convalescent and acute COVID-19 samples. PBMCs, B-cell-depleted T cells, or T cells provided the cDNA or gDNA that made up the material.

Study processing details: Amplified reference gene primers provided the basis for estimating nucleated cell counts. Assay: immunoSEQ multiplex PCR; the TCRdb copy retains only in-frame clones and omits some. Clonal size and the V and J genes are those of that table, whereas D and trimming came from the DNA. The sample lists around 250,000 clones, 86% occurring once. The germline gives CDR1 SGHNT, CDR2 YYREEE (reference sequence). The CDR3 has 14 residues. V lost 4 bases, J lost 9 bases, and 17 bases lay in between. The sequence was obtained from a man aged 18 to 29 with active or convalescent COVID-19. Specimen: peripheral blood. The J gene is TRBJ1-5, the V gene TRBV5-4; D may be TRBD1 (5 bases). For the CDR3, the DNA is TGTGCCAGCAGCCAGGGTCCCCAGGTTCGGCCCCAGCATTTT. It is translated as CASSQGPQVRPQHF.